The next 30 T cell receptor beta chains were all read from a single sample in a study of cytomegalovirus exposure and HLA in healthy donors. PCR used 60 Vbeta primers and 13 Jbeta primers. Only in-frame clones appear in the TCRdb table, and some are missing; sequencing was by immunoSEQ multiplex PCR. Here the sample spans 150,000 to 200,000 clones, around four fifths being singletons. What was sequenced was PBMCs. The receptor source for this set is a woman in her 30s in good health and CMV-seropositive.

The chain links TRBV4-3 to TRBJ1-2; D not certain. The CDR3 loop spans 16 amino acids. From germline, CDR1 is LGHNA and CDR2 YSLEER. With 0 bases removed from V and 4 bases from J, the gap between germline ends came to 15 bases. In DNA form, the CDR3 reads TGCGCCAGCAGCCAAGATATCATCGGGAACCTCTATGGCTACACCTTC. It specifies CASSQDIIGNLYGYTF.

The chain recombines TRBV18 with TRBJ2-3; D uncertain. The germline V and J ends were trimmed by 9 bases and 0 bases, with 7 bases remaining between them. The germline V gene has CDR1 KGHSH and CDR2 LQKENI. This CDR3 contains 12 residues. CDR3 DNA: TGTGCCAGTCGAGCTAGCACAGATACGCAGTATTTT. The encoded protein is CASRASTDTQYF.

The gene calls are TRBV18 and TRBJ1-5; D perhaps matches TRBD1 (6 bases). The CDR3 has 14 residues. The V end was cut by 5 bases, the J end by 5 bases, with 13 bases between. Germline V gene data show CDR1 as KGHSH and CDR2 as LQKENI. The CDR3 region is CASSSSGGHQPQHF. DNA for the CDR3: TGTGCCAGCTCATCTTCGGGGGGGCATCAGCCCCAGCATTTT.

CDR3: CASSLVQGNEQFF. In nucleotides, the CDR3 is TGCGCCAGCAGCTTAGTACAGGGAAATGAGCAGTTCTTC. The chain is built from TRBV5-1 and TRBJ2-1, with a weak D call TRBD1 (6 bases). The CDR3 is 13 residues long. CDR1 is SGHRS, CDR2 YFSETQ, per germline. V lost 2 bases, J lost 7 bases, and 10 bases lay in between.

This clone was found a few times. The chain couples TRBV9 to TRBJ1-1; D might be TRBD1 (5 bases). Germline V gene sequence: CDR1 SGDLS, CDR2 YYNGEE. Trimming shortened V by 4 bases and J by 1 base, and 11 bases separated the two germline ends. This CDR3 is 14 amino acids long. The CDR3 region is CASSPTGSNTEAFF. CDR3 DNA: TGTGCCAGCAGCCCCACAGGATCGAACACTGAAGCTTTCTTT.

This chain joins TRBV27 and TRBJ1-5; 9 nucleotides align to TRBD1. CDR3 length: 15 residues. The junction had 2 bases not matched to a gene; V was cut back by 2 bases and J by 3 bases. CDR1 is MNHEY, CDR2 SMNVEV, per germline (reference sequence). Written as DNA, the CDR3 is TGTGCCAGCAGTTTAGGGACAGGGCTCAATCAGCCCCAGCATTTT. Encoded protein: CASSLGTGLNQPQHF.

This clone was seen more than once but under ten times. CDR3 sequence: CASSPQGGTGADTQYF. Written as DNA, the CDR3 is TGTGCCAGCAGCCCTCAGGGGGGGACAGGAGCAGATACGCAGTATTTT. The chain is built from TRBV13 and TRBJ2-3, with a weak D call TRBD1 (8 bases). V lost 5 bases to trimming and J lost 4 bases, with 19 bases between them. CDR1 is PRHDT and CDR2 is FYEKMQ in the germline V gene (reference sequence). The CDR3 consists of 16 residues.

In DNA form, the CDR3 reads TGCGCCAGCAGCCGCTTCCGGGGGGCCTACAATGAGCAGTTCTTC. Translated, it gives CASSRFRGAYNEQFF. The chain has TRBV4-3 and TRBJ2-1; TRBD2 matches at 7 bases. J was trimmed by 2 bases and V by 4 bases; bases with no gene match: 5. Germline V gives CDR1 LGHNA, CDR2 YSLEER. This CDR3 contains 15 residues.

This chain connects TRBV2 to TRBJ1-4; TRBD1 agrees at 11 bases. V shed 4 bases, J shed 7 bases, and the junction held 5 bases outside the gene matches. The CDR3 contains 15 residues. CDR1 and CDR2 (germline): SNHLY, FYNNEI. The DNA for the CDR3 is TGTGCCAGCAGTGGGGACAGGGGGAGTGGTGAAAAACTGTTTTTT. It encodes CASSGDRGSGEKLFF.

In this sample, this clone turned up a few times. V is TRBV27 and J is TRBJ2-1, with TRBD2 matching 7 bases. Per the germline V gene, CDR1 is MNHEY and CDR2 is SMNVEV (reference sequence). This CDR3 is built from 16 residues. J was trimmed by 8 bases and V by 7 bases; bases with no gene match: 17. CDR3 bases: TGTGCCAGCACTCGTACTTCGAGTACACGGGGGGATGAGCAGTTCTTC. As protein: CASTRTSSTRGDEQFF.

The chain recombines TRBV6-1 with TRBJ1-5, with D possibly matching TRBD1 (5 bases). Per germline, CDR1 MNHNS and CDR2 SASEGT. This CDR3 region has 16 residues. V was cut by 0 bases and J by 6 bases, with 15 bases left in between. The CDR3, as DNA: TGTGCCAGCAGTGAAGCGCGGGGGAGTTGGATTCAGCCCCAGCATTTT. It translates to CASSEARGSWIQPQHF.

The V and J genes are TRBV29-1 and TRBJ2-3, with D perhaps matching TRBD1 (7 bases). V shed 3 bases and J shed 2 bases, with 15 bases lying between them. The CDR3 runs 15 residues. Germline-derived CDR1 and CDR2 are SQVTM and ANQGSEA. This CDR3 reads CSVEIGGQITDTQYF. In nucleotides, the CDR3 is TGCAGCGTTGAGATCGGGGGACAGATCACAGATACGCAGTATTTT.

V gene TRBV11-2 combines with J gene TRBJ2-3; weak D call: TRBD2 (5 bases). Germline CDR1 and CDR2: SGHAT and FQNNGV. Between the trimmed V and J ends, which lost 5 bases and 8 bases, there was a span of 11 bases. This CDR3 is built from 12 residues. The CDR3 region is CASSRDGVTQYF. DNA of the CDR3: TGTGCCAGCAGCCGTGACGGGGTTACGCAGTATTTT.

This rearrangement joins TRBV30 to TRBJ1-2, with 7 positions matching TRBD1. CDR1 and CDR2 from the germline V gene are GTSNPN and SVGIG (reference sequence). The CDR3 has 14 residues. V was pared by 1 base and J by 3 bases, with 5 bases of the junction left unmatched. CDR3 nucleotide sequence: TGTGCCTGGAGTGCTGACAGGGCATACTATGGCTACACCTTC. It specifies CAWSADRAYYGYTF. Variable domain in full (rest from reference TRBV30 and TRBJ1-2): SQTIHQWPATLVQPVGSPLSLECTVEGTSNPNLYWYRQAAGRGLQLLFYSVGIGQISSEVPQNLSASRPQDRQFILSSKKLLLSDSGFYLCAWSADRAYYGYTFGSGTRLTVV.

The rearrangement uses TRBV6-6 and TRBJ2-5; the D gene is possibly TRBD2 (6 bases). The germline CDR1 and CDR2 sequences are MNHNY and SVGAGI (reference sequence). The CDR3 runs to 15 residues. V lost 1 base and J lost 7, with 16 bases in between. CDR3 region: CASSYYGTLLGTQYF. Written as DNA, the CDR3 is TGTGCCAGCAGTTACTACGGGACTTTACTTGGGACCCAGTACTTC.

The V gene is TRBV10-3, the J gene TRBJ2-7; 10 bases are shared with TRBD2. The CDR3 is made up of 13 amino acids. V dropped 7 bases and J dropped 5; count of bases not matched to a gene: 5. CDR1 and CDR2 from the germline V gene are ENHRY and SYGVKD. The CDR3 DNA is TGTGCCATCACTAGCGGGAGTACCGACGAGCAGTACTTC. This sequence encodes CAITSGSTDEQYF.

The V gene is TRBV5-6, the J gene TRBJ2-1; 7 nucleotides agree with TRBD2. Unmatched junction bases numbered 13, after V lost 4 bases and J lost 6 bases. Germline V gene sequence: CDR1 SGHDT, CDR2 YYEEEE. The CDR3 consists of 16 residues. CDR3 in DNA: TGTGCCAGCAGCAGAGCCGAGCGGGACCTGGTCAATGAGCAGTTCTTC. Residues: CASSRAERDLVNEQFF.

J is TRBJ1-2 and V is TRBV29-1; 7 bases match TRBD1. This CDR3 has 14 residues. Germline-derived CDR1 and CDR2 are SQVTM and ANQGSEA. V shed 0 bases and J 8 bases; nucleotides not matched to a gene: 9. CDR3 coding DNA: TGCAGCGTTGAAGATAAAGAGGGGGCGTGGGGCTACACCTTC. Protein product: CSVEDKEGAWGYTF.

This clone was seen a few times. The CDR3 bases are TGTGCCACCATGACAGCTGCAACTAATGAAAAACTGTTTTTT. This codes for CATMTAATNEKLFF. The rearrangement uses TRBV6-1 and TRBJ1-4, with D possibly being TRBD1 (5 bases). The CDR3 covers 14 residues. Germline CDR1 is MNHNS and CDR2 is SASEGT. The ends were cut back, 10 bases at V and 0 bases at J, with 12 bases in the middle.

This sequence joins TRBV19 and TRBJ2-5; 12 nucleotides agree with TRBD2. V gave up 5 bases and J gave up 6 bases; unmatched junction bases: 10. Per germline, CDR1 LNHDA and CDR2 SQIVND (reference sequence). The CDR3 length is 16 residues. The CDR3, as DNA: TGTGCCAGTAGTCCTAGGGCCCTAGCGGGAGGGCAGACCCAGTACTTC. The encoded protein is CASSPRALAGGQTQYF.

This clone was recorded only once. The chain is built from TRBV11-2 and TRBJ2-7; TRBD1 is a possible D gene (5 bases). Trimming took off 3 bases at V and 6 bases at J, with 9 bases between the two ends. The CDR3 length is 12 residues. Germline V lookup: CDR1 SGHAT, CDR2 FQNNGV. The CDR3 region is CASSFGAAEQYF. In DNA form, the CDR3 reads TGTGCCAGCAGCTTTGGGGCGGCCGAGCAGTACTTC.

The CDR3 coding sequence is TGTGCCAGCAGTTACCCGGCGGGGCGAGGTGATCAGCCCCAGCATTTT. The encoded protein is CASSYPAGRGDQPQHF. The gene calls are TRBV6-6 and TRBJ1-5, with TRBD1 as a possible D gene (5 bases). Trimming removed 2 bases from V and 5 bases from J, with 16 bases in between. The CDR3 totals 16 residues. Germline loops: CDR1 MNHNY, CDR2 SVGAGI (reference sequence).

V gene TRBV28 combines with J gene TRBJ1-2; a possible D gene is TRBD1 (6 bases). The length of the CDR3 is 15 residues. From germline, CDR1 is MDHEN and CDR2 SYDVKM. Trimming shortened V by 5 bases and J by 2 bases, and 15 bases separated the two germline ends. CDR3 sequence (DNA): TGTGCCAGCAGTATCCCCCGGGACATAAACTATGGCTACACCTTC. Its translation: CASSIPRDINYGYTF.

This clone appeared a few times. The chain is built from TRBV9 and TRBJ2-1; a weak D match, TRBD2 (5 bases). The length of the CDR3 is 13 residues. Trimming stripped 2 bases from V and 9 bases from J, with 12 bases between. Per the germline V gene, CDR1 is SGDLS and CDR2 is YYNGEE. The CDR3 sequence is CASSVGPEGEQFF. As DNA, the CDR3 is TGTGCCAGCAGCGTCGGACCCGAGGGTGAGCAGTTCTTC.

V gene TRBV5-4 combines with J gene TRBJ1-1; D perhaps matches TRBD1 (6 bases). Per the germline V gene, CDR1 is SGHNT and CDR2 is YYREEE (reference sequence). The CDR3 is 12 amino acids. Trimming pared 4 bases from V and 11 bases from J, leaving 15 bases between. As DNA, the CDR3 is TGTGCCAGCAGCGGGGGGGGCAGTGAGGCTTTCTTT. This translates into CASSGGGSEAFF.

The genes are TRBV11-3 and TRBJ2-1; D may be TRBD2 (5 bases). The CDR3 totals 13 residues. CDR1 and CDR2 (germline): SGHNT, YENEEA. The V end was cut by 4 bases, the J end by 7 bases, with 11 bases between. The CDR3 DNA reads TGTGCCAGCAGCTATCTAGCAGTTAATGAGCAGTTCTTC. Translation: CASSYLAVNEQFF.

The rearrangement joins TRBV19 to TRBJ1-5; tentative D call: TRBD1 (6 bases). The V gene lost 3 bases and the J gene lost 2 bases, with 17 bases spanning the gap. CDR1 LNHDA and CDR2 SQIVND come from the germline V gene (reference sequence). The CDR3 length is 17 residues. In nucleotides, the CDR3 is TGTGCCAGTAGTATCAGGGGAAGGGGGTCGGGCAATCAGCCCCAGCATTTT. Translated: CASSIRGRGSGNQPQHF.

V is TRBV7-8 and J is TRBJ2-7; the D is unclear. Germline assignment: CDR1 SGHVS and CDR2 FQNEAQ. Trimming shortened V by 1 base and J by 6 bases, and 7 bases separated the two germline ends. The CDR3 contains 12 residues. Here the CDR3 reads CASSLVRGEQYF. CDR3 sequence (DNA): TGTGCCAGCAGCTTAGTCAGAGGCGAGCAGTACTTC.

This chain links TRBV6-6 with TRBJ1-5; D is uncertain. Per the germline V gene, CDR1 is MNHNY and CDR2 is SVGAGI (reference sequence). V lost 2 bases to trimming and J lost 7 bases, with 9 bases between them. The CDR3 spans 13 residues. Written as DNA, the CDR3 is TGTGCCAGCAGTTACGGGCATGACCAGCCCCAGCATTTT. This sequence encodes CASSYGHDQPQHF.

The chain couples TRBV5-1 to TRBJ2-3, with D tentatively TRBD1 (6 bases). This CDR3 spans 16 amino acids. V was trimmed by 4 bases and J by 1 base, leaving 16 bases between them. Germline CDR1 and CDR2: SGHRS and YFSETQ. CDR3: CASSESGTRGTDTQYF. In nucleotides, the CDR3 is TGCGCCAGCAGCGAGTCCGGGACACGAGGCACAGATACGCAGTATTTT.